Included here is one T cell receptor (beta chain) sequence, with context. The data originate from a study of graft-versus-host responses after intestinal transplantation. Overall study: Each transplant was multivisceral, liver-intestinal, or isolated intestinal. Every transplant recipient was induced with anti-thymocyte globulin, then maintained on tacrolimus and steroids for around 3 years.

The method was immunoSEQ multiplex PCR; TCRdb's version includes in-frame clones alone and lacks a portion of them. Of roughly 60,000 clones in the sample, around nine tenths were seen once. CDR3 length: 12 amino acids. V was pared by 7 bases and J by 6 bases, with 6 bases of the junction left unmatched. CDR1 is SQVTM, CDR2 ANQGSEA, per germline. V gene TRBV29-1 combines with J gene TRBJ1-2; 9 positions agree with TRBD1. Sequences were derived from PBMCs, sampled 118 to 130 days after intestinal transplantation. This receptor was identified in a human patient who received an intestinal transplant, so some T cells may come from the graft donor. This CDR3 is CSDDRTGDGYTF. CDR3 sequence (DNA): TGCAGCGACGACCGGACAGGGGATGGCTACACCTTC.